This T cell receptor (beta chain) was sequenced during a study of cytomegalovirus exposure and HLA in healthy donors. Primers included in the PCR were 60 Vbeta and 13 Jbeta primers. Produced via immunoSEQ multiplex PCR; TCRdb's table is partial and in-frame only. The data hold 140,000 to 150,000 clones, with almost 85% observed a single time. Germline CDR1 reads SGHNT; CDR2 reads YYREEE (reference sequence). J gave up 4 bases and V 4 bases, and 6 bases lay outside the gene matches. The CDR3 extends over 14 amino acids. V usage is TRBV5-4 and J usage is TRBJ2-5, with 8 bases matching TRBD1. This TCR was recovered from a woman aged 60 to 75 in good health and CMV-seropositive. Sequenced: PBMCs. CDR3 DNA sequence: TGTGCCAGCAGCGGCGGACAGGGACGAGAGACCCAGTACTTC. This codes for CASSGGQGRETQYF.